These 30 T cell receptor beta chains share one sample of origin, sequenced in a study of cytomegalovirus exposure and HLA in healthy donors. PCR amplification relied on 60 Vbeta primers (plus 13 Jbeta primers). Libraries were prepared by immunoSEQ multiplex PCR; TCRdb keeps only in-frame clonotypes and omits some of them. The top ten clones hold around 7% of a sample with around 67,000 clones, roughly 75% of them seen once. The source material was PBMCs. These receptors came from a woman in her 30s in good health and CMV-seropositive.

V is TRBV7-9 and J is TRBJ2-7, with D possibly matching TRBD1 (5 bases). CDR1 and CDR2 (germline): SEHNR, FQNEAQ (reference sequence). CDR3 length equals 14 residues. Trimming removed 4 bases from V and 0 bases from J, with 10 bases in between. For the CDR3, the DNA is TGTGCCAGCAGCTCGTACAGGAGCTCCTACGAGCAGTACTTC. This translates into CASSSYRSSYEQYF.

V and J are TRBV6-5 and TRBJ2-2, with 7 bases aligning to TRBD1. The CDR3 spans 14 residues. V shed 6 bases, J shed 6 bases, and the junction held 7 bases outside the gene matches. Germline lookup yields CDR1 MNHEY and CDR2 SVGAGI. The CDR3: CASRLQGKAGELFF. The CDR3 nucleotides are TGTGCCAGCAGATTACAGGGGAAGGCCGGGGAGCTGTTTTTT.

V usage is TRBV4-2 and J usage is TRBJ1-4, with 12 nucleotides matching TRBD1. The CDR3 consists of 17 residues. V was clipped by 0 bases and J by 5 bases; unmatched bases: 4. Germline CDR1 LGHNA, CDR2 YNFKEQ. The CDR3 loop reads CASSQDPGTGGNEKLFF. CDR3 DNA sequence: TGTGCCAGCAGCCAAGATCCCGGGACAGGGGGCAATGAAAAACTGTTTTTT.

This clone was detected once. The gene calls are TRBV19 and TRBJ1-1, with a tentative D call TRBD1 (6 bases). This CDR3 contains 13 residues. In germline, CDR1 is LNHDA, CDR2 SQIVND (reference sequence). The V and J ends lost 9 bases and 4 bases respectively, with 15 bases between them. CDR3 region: CASGQTVLTEAFF. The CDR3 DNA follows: TGTGCCAGCGGACAGACCGTTCTCACTGAAGCTTTCTTT.

The CDR3 DNA sequence: TGTGCCAGCAGTTTCGAACAGGGTTTCTATGGCTACACCTTC. Translation: CASSFEQGFYGYTF. The gene calls are TRBV28 and TRBJ1-2; D might be TRBD1 (6 bases). Per the germline V gene, CDR1 is MDHEN and CDR2 is SYDVKM. The CDR3 has 14 residues. Trimming took off 3 bases at V and 4 bases at J, with 12 bases between the two ends.

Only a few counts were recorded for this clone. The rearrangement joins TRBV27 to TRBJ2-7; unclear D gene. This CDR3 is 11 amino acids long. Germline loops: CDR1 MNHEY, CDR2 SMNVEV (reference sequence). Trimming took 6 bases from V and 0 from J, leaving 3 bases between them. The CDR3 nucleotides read TGTGCCAGCAGCGTCTCCTACGAGCAGTACTTC. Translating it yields CASSVSYEQYF.

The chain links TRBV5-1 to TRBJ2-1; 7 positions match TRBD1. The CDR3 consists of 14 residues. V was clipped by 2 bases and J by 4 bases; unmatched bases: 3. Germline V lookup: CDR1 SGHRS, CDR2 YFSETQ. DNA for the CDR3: TGCGCCAGCAGCTTCGACAGGGCTTACAATGAGCAGTTCTTC. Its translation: CASSFDRAYNEQFF. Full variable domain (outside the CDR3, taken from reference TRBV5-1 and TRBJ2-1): KAGVTQTPRYLIKTRGQQVTLSCSPISGHRSVSWYQQTPGQGLQFLFEYFSETQRNKGNFPGRFSGRQFSNSRSEMNVSTLELGDSALYLCASSFDRAYNEQFFGPGTRLTVL.

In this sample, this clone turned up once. The CDR3 region is CASSSTAPWQGAGGELFF. CDR3 nucleotides: TGTGCCAGTAGTAGTACGGCCCCCTGGCAGGGGGCAGGCGGGGAGCTGTTTTTT. The chain has TRBV19 and TRBJ2-2, with 8 bases lining up with TRBD1. The CDR3 runs to 18 residues. Per germline, CDR1 LNHDA and CDR2 SQIVND (reference sequence). Germline trimming cut 4 bases from V and 7 bases from J; bases unmatched to any gene: 17.

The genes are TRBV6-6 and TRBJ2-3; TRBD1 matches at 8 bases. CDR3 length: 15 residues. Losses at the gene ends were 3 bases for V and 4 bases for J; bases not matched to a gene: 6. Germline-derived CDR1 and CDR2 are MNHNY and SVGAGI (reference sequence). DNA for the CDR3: TGTGCCAGCAGTTATGTCCAGGGGGCAGCAGATACGCAGTATTTT. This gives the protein CASSYVQGAADTQYF.

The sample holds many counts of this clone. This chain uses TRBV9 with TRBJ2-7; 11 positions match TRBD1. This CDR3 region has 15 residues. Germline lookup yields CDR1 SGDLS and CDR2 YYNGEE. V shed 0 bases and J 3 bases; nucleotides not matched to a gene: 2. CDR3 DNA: TGTGCCAGCAGCGTAGGGACAGGGGGCCTCTACGAGCAGTACTTC. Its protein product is CASSVGTGGLYEQYF.

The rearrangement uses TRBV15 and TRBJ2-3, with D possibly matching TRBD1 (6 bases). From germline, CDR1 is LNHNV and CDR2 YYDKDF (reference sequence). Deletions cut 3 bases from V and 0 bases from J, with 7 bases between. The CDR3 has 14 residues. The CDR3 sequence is CATSSGQSTDTQYF. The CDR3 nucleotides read TGTGCCACCAGCAGTGGACAGAGCACAGATACGCAGTATTTT.

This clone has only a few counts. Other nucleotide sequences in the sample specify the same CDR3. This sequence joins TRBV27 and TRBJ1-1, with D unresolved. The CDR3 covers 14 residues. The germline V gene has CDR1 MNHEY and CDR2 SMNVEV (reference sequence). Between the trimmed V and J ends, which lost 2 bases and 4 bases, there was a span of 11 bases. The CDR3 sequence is CASSLQRAGTEAFF. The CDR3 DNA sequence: TGTGCCAGCAGTTTACAAAGAGCGGGCACTGAAGCTTTCTTT.

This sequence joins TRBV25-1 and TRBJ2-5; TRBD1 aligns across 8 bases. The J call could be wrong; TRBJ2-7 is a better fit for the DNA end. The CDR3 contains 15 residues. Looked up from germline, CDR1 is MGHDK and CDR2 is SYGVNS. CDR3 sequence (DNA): TGTGCCAGCAGTGGGCCGGACAGGGTTGGGTACGAGCAGTACTTC. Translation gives CASSGPDRVGYEQYF.

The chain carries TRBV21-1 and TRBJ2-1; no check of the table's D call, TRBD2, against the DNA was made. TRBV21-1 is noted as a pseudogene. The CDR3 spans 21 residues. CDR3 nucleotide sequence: TGTGCCAGCAGCAAAGCGCGGGCTAGCGGGAGTCCTACGGGCTCCTACAATGAGCAGTTCTTC. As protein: CASSKARASGSPTGSYNEQFF.

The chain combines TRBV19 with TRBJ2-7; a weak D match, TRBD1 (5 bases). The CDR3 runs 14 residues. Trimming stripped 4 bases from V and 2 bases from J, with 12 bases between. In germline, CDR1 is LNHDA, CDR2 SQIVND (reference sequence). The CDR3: CASSTGQIAYEQYF. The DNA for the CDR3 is TGTGCCAGTAGTACAGGGCAGATCGCCTACGAGCAGTACTTC.

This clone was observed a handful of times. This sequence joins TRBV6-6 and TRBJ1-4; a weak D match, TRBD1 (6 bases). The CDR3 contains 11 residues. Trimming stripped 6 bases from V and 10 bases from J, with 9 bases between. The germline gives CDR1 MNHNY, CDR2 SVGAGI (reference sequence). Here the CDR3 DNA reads TGTGCCAGCAGCGAACAGGGAAAACTGTTTTTT. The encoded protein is CASSEQGKLFF.

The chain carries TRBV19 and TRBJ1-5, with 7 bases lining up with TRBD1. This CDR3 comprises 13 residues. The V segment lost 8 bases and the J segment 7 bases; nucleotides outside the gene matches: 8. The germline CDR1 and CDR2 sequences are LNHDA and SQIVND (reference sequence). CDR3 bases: TGTGCCAGTCGAAGGGGGCCGGAGCAGCCCCAGCATTTT. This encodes CASRRGPEQPQHF.

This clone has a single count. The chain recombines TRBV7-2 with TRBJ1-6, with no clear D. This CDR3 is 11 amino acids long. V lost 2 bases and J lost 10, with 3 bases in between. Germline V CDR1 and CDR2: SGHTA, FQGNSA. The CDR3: CASSLSSPLHF. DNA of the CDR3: TGTGCCAGCAGCTTATCGTCACCCCTCCACTTT.

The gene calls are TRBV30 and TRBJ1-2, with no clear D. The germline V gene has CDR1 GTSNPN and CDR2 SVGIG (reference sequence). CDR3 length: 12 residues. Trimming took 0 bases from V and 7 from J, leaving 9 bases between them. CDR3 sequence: CAWSVTRGGYTF. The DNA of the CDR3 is TGTGCCTGGAGTGTGACCCGGGGTGGCTACACCTTC.

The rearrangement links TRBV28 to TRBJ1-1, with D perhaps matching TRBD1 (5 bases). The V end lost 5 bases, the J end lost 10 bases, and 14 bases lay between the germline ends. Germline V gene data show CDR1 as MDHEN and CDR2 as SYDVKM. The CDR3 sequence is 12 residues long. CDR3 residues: CASSRPGLTAFF. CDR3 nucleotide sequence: TGTGCCAGCAGTAGGCCGGGACTAACAGCTTTCTTT.

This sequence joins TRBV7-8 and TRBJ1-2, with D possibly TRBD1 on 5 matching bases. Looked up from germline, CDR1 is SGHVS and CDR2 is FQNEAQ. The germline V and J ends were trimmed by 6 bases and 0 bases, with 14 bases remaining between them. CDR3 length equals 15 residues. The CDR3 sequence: CASSFSGGANYGYTF. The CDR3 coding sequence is TGTGCCAGCAGTTTTAGTGGGGGGGCTAACTATGGCTACACCTTC.

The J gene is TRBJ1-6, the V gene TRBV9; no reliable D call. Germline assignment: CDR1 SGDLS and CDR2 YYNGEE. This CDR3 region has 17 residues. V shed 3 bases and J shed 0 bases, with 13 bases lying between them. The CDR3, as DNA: TGTGCCAGCAGCGCGAGAGGTGTTATCTCCTATAATTCACCCCTCCACTTT. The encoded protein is CASSARGVISYNSPLHF.

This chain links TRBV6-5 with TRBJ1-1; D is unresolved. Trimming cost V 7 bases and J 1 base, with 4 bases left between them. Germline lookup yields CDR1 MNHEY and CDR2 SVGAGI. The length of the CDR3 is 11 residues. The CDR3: CASKRNTEAFF. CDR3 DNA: TGTGCCAGCAAGAGGAACACTGAAGCTTTCTTT.

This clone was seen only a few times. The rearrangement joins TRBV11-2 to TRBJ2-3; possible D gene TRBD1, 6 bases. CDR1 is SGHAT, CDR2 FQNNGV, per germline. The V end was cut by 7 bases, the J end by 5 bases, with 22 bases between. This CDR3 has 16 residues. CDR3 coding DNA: TGTGCCAGCACCCTCAGGGGCACCCACAACGTAGATACGCAGTATTTT. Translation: CASTLRGTHNVDTQYF.

CDR3 sequence: CASGRLGAGVGQPQHF. CDR3 DNA: TGTGCCAGTGGCCGACTTGGCGCCGGGGTGGGTCAGCCCCAGCATTTT. V gene TRBV19 combines with J gene TRBJ1-5; D unresolved. There are 16 residues in the CDR3. V was cut by 8 bases and J by 6 bases, with 23 bases left in between. Germline V gene lookup returns CDR1 LNHDA and CDR2 SQIVND (reference sequence).

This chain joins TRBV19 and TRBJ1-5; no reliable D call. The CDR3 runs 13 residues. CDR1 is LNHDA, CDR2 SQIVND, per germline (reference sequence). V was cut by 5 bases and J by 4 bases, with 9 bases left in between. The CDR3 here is CASSSQLNQPQHF. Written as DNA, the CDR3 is TGTGCCAGTAGTTCCCAGTTAAATCAGCCCCAGCATTTT.

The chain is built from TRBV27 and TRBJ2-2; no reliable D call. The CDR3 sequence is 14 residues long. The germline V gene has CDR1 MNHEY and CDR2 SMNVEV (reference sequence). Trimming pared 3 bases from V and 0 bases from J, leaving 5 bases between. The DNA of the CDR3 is TGTGCCAGCAGTTTGGCCGCGAACACCGGGGAGCTGTTTTTT. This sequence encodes CASSLAANTGELFF.

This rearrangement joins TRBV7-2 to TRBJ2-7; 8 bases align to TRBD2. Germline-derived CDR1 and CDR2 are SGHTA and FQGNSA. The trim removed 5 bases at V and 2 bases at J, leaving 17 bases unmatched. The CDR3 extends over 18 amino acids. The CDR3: CASSHPFREGGPPYEQYF. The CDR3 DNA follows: TGTGCCAGCAGCCACCCTTTCCGGGAGGGAGGGCCCCCCTACGAGCAGTACTTC.

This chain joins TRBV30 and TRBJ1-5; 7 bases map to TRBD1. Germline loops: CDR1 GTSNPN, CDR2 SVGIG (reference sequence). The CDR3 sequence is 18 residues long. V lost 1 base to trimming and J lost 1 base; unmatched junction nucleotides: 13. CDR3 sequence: CAWSADRAIESSNQPQHF. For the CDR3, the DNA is TGTGCCTGGAGTGCAGACAGGGCAATCGAAAGCAGCAATCAGCCCCAGCATTTT. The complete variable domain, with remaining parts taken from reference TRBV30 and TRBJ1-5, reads SQTIHQWPATLVQPVGSPLSLECTVEGTSNPNLYWYRQAAGRGLQLLFYSVGIGQISSEVPQNLSASRPQDRQFILSSKKLLLSDSGFYLCAWSADRAIESSNQPQHFGDGTRLSIL.

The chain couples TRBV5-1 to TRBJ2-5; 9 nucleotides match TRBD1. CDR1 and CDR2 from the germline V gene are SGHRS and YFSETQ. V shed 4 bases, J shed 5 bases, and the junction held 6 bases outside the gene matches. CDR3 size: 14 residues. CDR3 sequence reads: CASSPQGARETQYF. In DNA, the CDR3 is TGCGCCAGCAGCCCACAGGGGGCGCGGGAGACCCAGTACTTC. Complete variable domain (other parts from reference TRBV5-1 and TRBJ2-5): KAGVTQTPRYLIKTRGQQVTLSCSPISGHRSVSWYQQTPGQGLQFLFEYFSETQRNKGNFPGRFSGRQFSNSRSEMNVSTLELGDSALYLCASSPQGARETQYFGPGTRLLVL.